The following is a TCR beta chain sequence with its context. Other nucleotide sequences from this sample produce the same CDR3. Participants were aged roughly 18 to 89 years from roughly 26 US areas. Each participant's cohort was designated according to participant-reported clinical history. This entry belongs to a study of blood T cell repertoires in COVID-19. Some clones are missing from TCRdb's copy, which holds only in-frame ones; the method was immunoSEQ multiplex PCR. This sample carries 300,000 to 450,000 clones, over 75% of them seen once, and the ten largest clones take around 1.9%. Germline assignment: CDR1 LGHNA and CDR2 YNFKEQ. The V end was cut by 1 base, the J end by 6 bases, with 8 bases between. This CDR3 has 13 residues.

Material: PBMCs or T cells enriched from blood (not recorded which). The receptor's source is a man between 35 and 55 years old in a cohort exposed to, infected with or recovered from COVID-19 (not recorded which). This chain joins TRBV4-2 and TRBJ2-3; tentatively, D is TRBD2 (6 bases). Here the CDR3 reads CASSQGGGDTQYF. CDR3 coding DNA: TGTGCCAGCAGCCAAGGAGGAGGGGATACGCAGTATTTT.